This T cell receptor beta chain was recovered during a study of cytomegalovirus exposure and HLA in healthy donors. The study ran its PCR with 60 Vbeta and 13 Jbeta primers. The data were produced by immunoSEQ multiplex PCR, yet TCRdb's version contains in-frame clones alone and is incomplete. This table holds 100,000 to 150,000 clones, over 70% found once. This CDR3 region has 14 residues. Germline CDR1 is KGHSH and CDR2 is LQKENI. V shed 2 bases, J shed 4 bases, and the junction held 2 bases outside the gene matches. This clone has a single count. Its antigen is still unknown. Study observations and caveats: A list of 150 or so TCR beta chains associated with cytomegalovirus was given. In a later analysis, V- and J-gene trimming of beta chains associated with a DCLRE1C missense variant, replicated independently.

The sample consisted of PBMCs. The V gene is TRBV18, the J gene TRBJ2-7; 10 bases fit TRBD1. The receptor was isolated from a woman between 40 and 50 years old in good health and CMV-seropositive. The CDR3 sequence is CASSPGTGDYEQYF. The CDR3 nucleotides read TGTGCCAGCTCACCAGGGACAGGGGATTACGAGCAGTACTTC.